Shown below are 32 T cell receptor beta chains from a single sample sequenced in a study of STAT5B mutations in CD4+ large granular lymphocyte leukemia. Sequencing was performed with immunoSEQ multiplex PCR; in TCRdb, only in-frame clones are kept and a portion is missing. The data contain 20,000 to 25,000 clones, 60% to 80% of them singletons. The sample consisted of CD4+ T cells from blood buffy coats. These receptors all come from a human donor in good health.

The rearrangement uses TRBV5-4 and TRBJ2-5; 8 bases agree with TRBD1. The trim removed 3 bases at V and 5 bases at J, leaving 6 bases unmatched. The CDR3 runs 14 residues. CDR1 is SGHNT, CDR2 YYREEE, per germline (reference sequence). Here the CDR3 DNA reads TGTGCCAGCAGCTATGGGAACAGGGGGGAGACCCAGTACTTC. Encoded protein: CASSYGNRGETQYF.

The gene calls are TRBV5-1 and TRBJ2-7; 13 nucleotides agree with TRBD2. CDR3 length: 15 residues. CDR1 and CDR2 (germline): SGHRS, YFSETQ. V trimming: 4 bases; J trimming: 3 bases; junction bases outside the gene matches: 4. CDR3 loop: CASSLGLAGVYEQYF. The CDR3 bases are TGCGCCAGCAGCCTCGGACTAGCGGGAGTCTACGAGCAGTACTTC.

Turning to this clone: Other DNA sequences in the same sample also yield this CDR3. This chain joins TRBV5-1 and TRBJ2-1; 13 bases are shared with TRBD2. Germline loops: CDR1 SGHRS, CDR2 YFSETQ. The CDR3 extends over 16 amino acids. V shed 3 bases and J 6 bases; nucleotides not matched to a gene: 6. CDR3 sequence: CASSSTTSGRANEQFF. The CDR3 nucleotides read TGCGCCAGCAGCTCTACAACTAGCGGGAGGGCCAATGAGCAGTTCTTC.

The gene calls are TRBV19 and TRBJ2-7; 7 bases line up with TRBD1. The length of the CDR3 is 14 residues. In germline, CDR1 is LNHDA, CDR2 SQIVND (reference sequence). V lost 3 bases, J lost 2 bases, and 4 bases stayed unmatched. The CDR3 loop reads CASSMDRRTYEQYF. The DNA of the CDR3 is TGTGCCAGTAGTATGGACAGGCGTACCTACGAGCAGTACTTC. Variable domain in full (rest from reference TRBV19 and TRBJ2-7): DGGITQSPKYLFRKEGQNVTLSCEQNLNHDAMYWYRQDPGQGLRLIYYSQIVNDFQKGDIAEGYSVSREKKESFPLTVTSAQKNPTAFYLCASSMDRRTYEQYFGPGTRLTVT.

This clone has a handful of counts. The chain recombines TRBV5-1 with TRBJ1-4, with D perhaps TRBD1 (5 bases). V was pared by 4 bases and J by 0 bases, with 13 bases between. The CDR3 length is 16 residues. Germline lookup yields CDR1 SGHRS and CDR2 YFSETQ. CDR3 residues: CASSPGVGTTNEKLFF. In DNA, the CDR3 is TGCGCCAGCAGCCCGGGGGTTGGGACAACTAATGAAAAACTGTTTTTT.

The chain is built from TRBV5-8 and TRBJ2-2; D remains ambiguous. The germline V and J ends were trimmed by 6 bases and 7 bases, with 19 bases remaining between them. The CDR3 contains 15 residues. Germline V gene lookup returns CDR1 SGHTS and CDR2 YDEGEE. The CDR3 DNA reads as TGTGCCAGCAACCCTATTGGCTTCGATGTCGGGGAGCTGTTTTTT. This codes for CASNPIGFDVGELFF.

The V gene is TRBV10-3, the J gene TRBJ1-1, with D possibly being TRBD1 (6 bases). The CDR3 runs 13 residues. Germline assignment: CDR1 ENHRY and CDR2 SYGVKD. Trimming removed 8 bases from V and 3 bases from J, with 13 bases in between. Here the CDR3 DNA reads TGTGCCATCGGGAACAGGGAGGACACTGAAGCTTTCTTT. Residues: CAIGNREDTEAFF.

The V and J genes are TRBV7-2 and TRBJ2-7; either TRBD1 or TRBD2 may supply D (7 bases each). The CDR3 runs to 16 residues. From germline, CDR1 is SGHTA and CDR2 FQGNSA. The V end lost 6 bases, the J end lost 2 bases, and 20 bases lay between the germline ends. The CDR3 spells CASRGGIRGSTYEQYF. In DNA, the CDR3 is TGTGCCAGCAGGGGGGGGATCAGGGGGTCAACCTACGAGCAGTACTTC.

The genes are TRBV7-2 and TRBJ2-5, with a tentative D call TRBD1 (6 bases). The CDR3 totals 16 residues. With 1 base removed from V and 1 base from J, the gap between germline ends came to 13 bases. Looked up from germline, CDR1 is SGHTA and CDR2 is FQGNSA. CDR3 residues: CASSLVVGAVQETQYF. In DNA form, the CDR3 reads TGTGCCAGCAGCTTAGTTGTGGGGGCCGTCCAAGAGACCCAGTACTTC.

The chain combines TRBV7-8 with TRBJ2-3; 7 nucleotides align to TRBD1. The CDR3 runs to 14 residues. Per the germline V gene, CDR1 is SGHVS and CDR2 is FQNEAQ. V dropped 5 bases and J dropped 5; count of bases not matched to a gene: 7. Here the CDR3 DNA reads TGTGCCAGCAGCCCAGGGACAGTCGAAGATACGCAGTATTTT. Translated: CASSPGTVEDTQYF.

J is TRBJ2-7 and V is TRBV28, with 11 bases that match TRBD2. The germline V gene has CDR1 MDHEN and CDR2 SYDVKM. The CDR3 is 16 amino acids. V lost 7 bases to trimming and J lost 2 bases; unmatched junction nucleotides: 10. CDR3 protein: CASTPPGTSGTYEQYF. The CDR3 coding sequence is TGTGCCAGCACCCCCCCCGGGACTAGCGGTACCTACGAGCAGTACTTC.

The V and J genes are TRBV6-1 and TRBJ1-2; tentatively, D is TRBD1 (6 bases). Germline V gives CDR1 MNHNS, CDR2 SASEGT. The germline V and J ends were trimmed by 7 bases and 8 bases, with 14 bases remaining between them. CDR3 length equals 12 residues. CDR3 sequence (DNA): TGTGCCAGCACATCAGGGGACCTGGGCTACACCTTC. This sequence encodes CASTSGDLGYTF.

This clone appeared a single time. This chain links TRBV12-5 with TRBJ2-1; 7 bases map to TRBD1. V lost 2 bases, J lost 8 bases, and 3 bases stayed unmatched. The germline V gene has CDR1 LGHNT and CDR2 FRNRAP. The CDR3 covers 13 residues. CDR3 region: CASGLRGRDEQFF. CDR3 sequence (DNA): TGTGCTAGTGGTTTGAGGGGGCGGGATGAGCAGTTCTTC.

The V and J genes are TRBV5-4 and TRBJ2-7; D is undetermined. The germline CDR1 and CDR2 sequences are SGHNT and YYREEE (reference sequence). CDR3 length: 15 amino acids. Trimming shortened V by 1 base and J by 2 bases, and 13 bases separated the two germline ends. The CDR3 is CASSLQGTPPYEQYF. For the CDR3, the DNA is TGTGCCAGCAGCTTGCAAGGCACTCCACCCTACGAGCAGTACTTC. The full variable domain, in which reference TRBV5-4 and TRBJ2-7 provide the parts outside the CDR3, is ETGVTQSPTHLIKTRGQQVTLRCSSQSGHNTVSWYQQALGQGPQFIFQYYREEENGRGNFPPRFSGLQFPNYSSELNVNALELDDSALYLCASSLQGTPPYEQYFGPGTRLTVT.

The rearrangement uses TRBV7-9 and TRBJ2-3, with a tentative D call TRBD2 (5 bases). V was pared by 5 bases and J by 7 bases, with 16 bases between. Germline lookup yields CDR1 SEHNR and CDR2 FQNEAQ (reference sequence). CDR3 size: 14 residues. CDR3 residues: CASSPISLGNTQYF. Here the CDR3 DNA reads TGTGCCAGCAGCCCCATCTCACTAGGAAATACGCAGTATTTT.

This clone was detected only a few times. This chain uses TRBV11-3 with TRBJ2-7; 7 bases line up with TRBD2. V shed 6 bases and J 2 bases; nucleotides not matched to a gene: 16. Looked up from germline, CDR1 is SGHNT and CDR2 is YENEEA. The CDR3 runs 17 residues. CDR3 DNA sequence: TGTGCCAGCAGTCAAGGAATGCCGGGACTACCTGCCTACGAGCAGTACTTC. Residues: CASSQGMPGLPAYEQYF. Full variable domain (outside the CDR3, taken from reference TRBV11-3 and TRBJ2-7): EAGVVQSPRYKIIEKKQPVAFWCNPISGHNTLYWYLQNLGQGPELLIRYENEEAVDDSQLPKDRFSAERLKGVDSTLKIQPAELGDSAVYLCASSQGMPGLPAYEQYFGPGTRLTVT.

The V gene is TRBV29-1, the J gene TRBJ2-5; TRBD2 aligns across 9 bases. This CDR3 region has 14 residues. Germline CDR1 and CDR2: SQVTM and ANQGSEA. V lost 3 bases to trimming and J lost 4 bases; unmatched junction nucleotides: 6. CDR3 nucleotide sequence: TGCAGCGTTGAGTTAGCGGGAGTCGGAGAGACCCAGTACTTC. Its protein product is CSVELAGVGETQYF. Based on the CDR3 plus reference TRBV29-1 and TRBJ2-5, the full variable domain is SAVISQKPSRDICQRGTSLTIQCQVDSQVTMMFWYRQQPGQSLTLIATANQGSEATYESGFVIDKFPISRPNLTFSTLTVSNMSPEDSSIYLCSVELAGVGETQYFGPGTRLLVL.

The rearrangement joins TRBV7-9 to TRBJ2-7; 9 bases align to TRBD2. Germline V gene lookup returns CDR1 SEHNR and CDR2 FQNEAQ (reference sequence). The trim removed 1 base at V and 2 bases at J, leaving 6 bases unmatched. This CDR3 is built from 16 residues. CDR3 coding DNA: TGTGCCAGCAGCTTAGGTGGGGCGGGAGGGCCCTACGAGCAGTACTTC. This encodes CASSLGGAGGPYEQYF.

The genes are TRBV7-9 and TRBJ2-7; D possibly corresponds to TRBD1 (6 bases). V was pared by 5 bases and J by 0 bases, with 14 bases between. CDR1 SEHNR and CDR2 FQNEAQ come from the germline V gene (reference sequence). The CDR3 consists of 15 residues. This chain's CDR3 is CASSQQGGSSYEQYF. For the CDR3, the DNA is TGTGCCAGCAGCCAACAGGGTGGGAGCTCCTACGAGCAGTACTTC.

V gene TRBV5-1 combines with J gene TRBJ1-2; D gene unclear. The CDR3 loop spans 14 amino acids. The germline V gene has CDR1 SGHRS and CDR2 YFSETQ. The germline V and J ends were trimmed by 0 bases and 0 bases, with 6 bases remaining between them. The CDR3 DNA reads TGCGCCAGCAGCTTGGGGTCTGCTAACTATGGCTACACCTTC. Translation: CASSLGSANYGYTF.

This clone was detected only once. The genes are TRBV6-1 and TRBJ2-4; 8 positions match TRBD1. There are 15 residues in the CDR3. With V trimmed by 5 bases and J by 3 bases, 6 bases remained unmatched. Per germline, CDR1 MNHNS and CDR2 SASEGT. Here the CDR3 DNA reads TGTGCCAGCAGTTCCGGACAGGGCGACAAAAACATTCAGTACTTC. Its protein product is CASSSGQGDKNIQYF.

V gene TRBV5-1 combines with J gene TRBJ2-1; TRBD2 matches 14 bases. Germline values: CDR1 SGHRS, CDR2 YFSETQ. Losses at the gene ends were 4 bases for V and 8 bases for J; bases not matched to a gene: 8. The CDR3 is 16 residues long. The CDR3: CASSAGTSGSGDEQFF. The CDR3 region has the DNA TGCGCCAGCAGCGCCGGGACTAGCGGGAGCGGCGATGAGCAGTTCTTC.

The chain uses TRBV6-5 and TRBJ1-1; D possibly corresponds to TRBD1 (6 bases). V gave up 6 bases and J gave up 0 bases, with 14 bases separating them. The CDR3 totals 15 residues. From germline, CDR1 is MNHEY and CDR2 SVGAGI. The CDR3 region has the DNA TGTGCCAGCAGAAGGGGGGGGAAGATGAACACTGAAGCTTTCTTT. Its protein product is CASRRGGKMNTEAFF.

The CDR3 nucleotides are TGCGCCAGCAGGGACACCGCAACTAATGAAAAACTGTTTTTT. It codes for CASRDTATNEKLFF. This chain uses TRBV10-2 with TRBJ1-4, with D possibly matching TRBD1 (5 bases). Trimming shortened V by 6 bases and J by 0 bases, and 8 bases separated the two germline ends. The germline V gene has CDR1 WSHSY and CDR2 SAAADI. The CDR3 covers 14 residues.

The rearrangement joins TRBV11-3 to TRBJ1-4; D might be TRBD1 (5 bases). The CDR3 is made up of 17 amino acids. Germline V gene lookup returns CDR1 SGHNT and CDR2 YENEEA. Trimming removed 5 bases at V and 7 bases at J, with 23 bases between. CDR3 residues: CASSPGGSGGGGEKLFF. CDR3 nucleotides: TGTGCCAGCAGCCCCGGGGGGTCAGGCGGCGGCGGTGAAAAACTGTTTTTT.

This chain links TRBV5-1 with TRBJ2-1; possible D gene TRBD2, 6 bases. Germline CDR1 SGHRS, CDR2 YFSETQ. The V end lost 2 bases, the J end lost 9 bases, and 18 bases lay between the germline ends. The CDR3 has 15 amino acids. In DNA, the CDR3 is TGCGCCAGCAGCTTAGACAGACCGGCGGGAAGTGAGCAGTTCTTC. The encoded protein is CASSLDRPAGSEQFF.

V and J are TRBV5-1 and TRBJ2-5; D remains ambiguous. V lost 0 bases and J lost 2, with 11 bases in between. CDR1 is SGHRS and CDR2 is YFSETQ in the germline V gene. The CDR3 length is 15 residues. The CDR3 nucleotides are TGCGCCAGCAGCTTGGATGTAGGGCCTCAAGAGACCCAGTACTTC. This encodes CASSLDVGPQETQYF. Full variable domain (outside the CDR3, taken from reference TRBV5-1 and TRBJ2-5): KAGVTQTPRYLIKTRGQQVTLSCSPISGHRSVSWYQQTPGQGLQFLFEYFSETQRNKGNFPGRFSGRQFSNSRSEMNVSTLELGDSALYLCASSLDVGPQETQYFGPGTRLLVL.

This clone was seen a few times. The chain uses TRBV6-6 and TRBJ2-7; D is perhaps TRBD1 (6 bases). Germline V gives CDR1 MNHNY, CDR2 SVGAGI (reference sequence). This CDR3 is built from 15 residues. Trimming removed 2 bases from V and 0 bases from J, with 11 bases in between. CDR3 region: CASSYRRDNSYEQYF. CDR3 DNA sequence: TGTGCCAGCAGTTACCGCCGGGACAACTCCTACGAGCAGTACTTC.

The rearrangement uses TRBV6-6 and TRBJ2-7; D is perhaps TRBD1 (6 bases). Germline V gene lookup returns CDR1 MNHNY and CDR2 SVGAGI (reference sequence). The CDR3 sequence is 14 residues long. Trimming removed 2 bases from V and 4 bases from J, with 12 bases in between. In DNA, the CDR3 is TGTGCCAGCAGTTACGAACAGGGCTTATACGAGCAGTACTTC. Its protein product is CASSYEQGLYEQYF.

J is TRBJ2-6 and V is TRBV9; D remains ambiguous. The CDR3 extends over 14 amino acids. The V gene lost 4 bases and the J gene lost 4 bases, with 9 bases spanning the gap. CDR1 and CDR2 (germline): SGDLS, YYNGEE. CDR3 region: CASSPLLGANVLTF. In nucleotides, the CDR3 is TGTGCCAGCAGCCCACTGCTCGGGGCCAACGTCCTGACTTTC.

V usage is TRBV10-1 and J usage is TRBJ1-1; TRBD1 is a possible D gene (6 bases). Germline CDR1 is WNHNN and CDR2 is SYGVQD (reference sequence). V was trimmed by 5 bases and J by 0 bases, leaving 16 bases between them. CDR3 length: 16 residues. The CDR3 is CASSPGVSKMNTEAFF. As DNA, the CDR3 is TGCGCCAGCAGTCCAGGGGTATCTAAGATGAACACTGAAGCTTTCTTT.

This clone has a handful of counts. The V gene is TRBV28, the J gene TRBJ2-1, with 8 bases matching TRBD2. Per germline, CDR1 MDHEN and CDR2 SYDVKM. J gave up 1 base and V 3 bases, and 14 bases lay outside the gene matches. CDR3 length equals 19 residues. CDR3 protein: CASSFRAGSRGGSYNEQFF. The CDR3 region has the DNA TGTGCCAGCAGTTTTCGGGCGGGTAGTCGGGGGGGGTCCTACAATGAGCAGTTCTTC.